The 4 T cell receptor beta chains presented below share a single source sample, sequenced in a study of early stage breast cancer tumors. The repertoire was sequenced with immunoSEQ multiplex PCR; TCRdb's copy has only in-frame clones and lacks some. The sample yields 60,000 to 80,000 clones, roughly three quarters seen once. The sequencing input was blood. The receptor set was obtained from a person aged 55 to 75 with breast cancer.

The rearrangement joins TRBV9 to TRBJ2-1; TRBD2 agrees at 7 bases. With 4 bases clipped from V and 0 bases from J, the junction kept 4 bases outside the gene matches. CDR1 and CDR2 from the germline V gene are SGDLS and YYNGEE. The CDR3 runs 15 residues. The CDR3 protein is CASSPSGNSYNEQFF. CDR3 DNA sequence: TGTGCCAGCAGCCCCAGCGGGAACTCCTACAATGAGCAGTTCTTC.

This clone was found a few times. This CDR3 is CASSQLGQGGTEAFF. CDR3 nucleotide sequence: TGCGCCAGCAGCCAATTGGGGCAGGGGGGCACTGAAGCTTTCTTT. The chain uses TRBV4-1 and TRBJ1-1; 7 positions match TRBD1. The CDR3 sequence is 15 residues long. With V trimmed by 2 bases and J by 4 bases, 7 bases remained unmatched. Germline CDR1 is MGHRA and CDR2 is YSYEKL.

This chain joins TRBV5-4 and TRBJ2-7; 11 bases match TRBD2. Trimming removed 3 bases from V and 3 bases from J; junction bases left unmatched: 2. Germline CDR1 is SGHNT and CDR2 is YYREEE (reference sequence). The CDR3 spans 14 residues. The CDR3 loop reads CASSSTSGIYEQYF. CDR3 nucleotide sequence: TGTGCCAGCAGCTCGACTAGCGGGATCTACGAGCAGTACTTC. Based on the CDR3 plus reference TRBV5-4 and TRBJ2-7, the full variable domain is ETGVTQSPTHLIKTRGQQVTLRCSSQSGHNTVSWYQQALGQGPQFIFQYYREEENGRGNFPPRFSGLQFPNYSSELNVNALELDDSALYLCASSSTSGIYEQYFGPGTRLTVT.

The CDR3 bases are TGCGCCAGCAGTGACCAGGGAATGAACACTGAAGCTTTCTTT. Amino acid sequence: CASSDQGMNTEAFF. This chain connects TRBV10-1 to TRBJ1-1; a possible D gene is TRBD1 (5 bases). Germline CDR1 reads WNHNN; CDR2 reads SYGVQD (reference sequence). V gave up 3 bases and J gave up 0 bases, with 8 bases separating them. CDR3 length equals 14 residues.